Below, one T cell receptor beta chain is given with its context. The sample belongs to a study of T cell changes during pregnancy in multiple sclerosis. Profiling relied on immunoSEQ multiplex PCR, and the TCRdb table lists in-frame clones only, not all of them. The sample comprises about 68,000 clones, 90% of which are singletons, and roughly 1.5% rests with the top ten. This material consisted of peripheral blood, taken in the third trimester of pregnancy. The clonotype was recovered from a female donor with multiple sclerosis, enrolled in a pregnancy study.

The chain's CDR3 is CASSEGGFDEQFF. CDR3 DNA: TGTGCCAGTAGTGAGGGAGGGTTCGATGAGCAGTTCTTC. This sequence joins TRBV19 and TRBJ2-1; 7 bases agree with TRBD2. V gave up 5 bases and J gave up 8 bases; unmatched junction bases: 6. Per the germline V gene, CDR1 is LNHDA and CDR2 is SQIVND (reference sequence). The CDR3 contains 13 residues.